Sequencing of this T cell receptor beta chain was carried out in a study of cytomegalovirus exposure and HLA in healthy donors. It was healthy bone marrow donors who served as donors. Donors counted as nominally healthy when sampled, yet unrecorded immune exposures were likely. Primers for the PCR totalled 60 Vbeta and 13 Jbeta. Sequencing was performed with immunoSEQ multiplex PCR; in TCRdb, only in-frame clones are kept and a portion is missing. The table has about 150,000 clones, 70% to 85% seen once; the top ten hold about 2.1%. V was clipped by 4 bases and J by 7 bases; unmatched bases: 5. The germline V gene encodes CDR1 LGHNA and CDR2 YSLEER. CDR3 size: 14 residues. About this clone itself: The antigen is undetermined.

Whole-study results and caveats: Rarity held for most TCR sequences, but there were some public TCRs that occurred in many donors.

J is TRBJ1-2 and V is TRBV4-3, with TRBD1 matching 11 bases. Specimen: PBMCs. This receptor was identified in a young man in good health and CMV-seronegative. The CDR3 loop is CASSPGQGAFGYTF. The CDR3 DNA reads as TGCGCCAGCAGCCCCGGACAGGGGGCTTTTGGCTACACCTTC.